This T cell receptor beta chain came from a study of cytomegalovirus exposure and HLA in healthy donors. Study-wide findings and caveats: Later analysis demonstrated an association between a missense DCLRE1C variant and TCR beta V- and J-gene trimming. Reportedly, TCR beta sequences accurately predicted HLA-A and HLA-B alleles in most subjects.

The CDR3 has 13 amino acids. Deletions cut 4 bases from V and 0 bases from J, with 6 bases between. Germline assignment: CDR1 SGHVS and CDR2 FQNEAQ. Details on this clone: Its specificity is not known. Other DNA sequences in the same sample also yield this CDR3.

PCR primers comprised 60 Vbeta and 13 Jbeta primers. TCRdb's copy holds only in-frame clones and misses some; the assay was immunoSEQ multiplex PCR. Of under 110,000 clones listed, about two thirds were seen once; the top ten hold approximately 2.8%. Sequencing was carried out using PBMCs. This receptor was obtained from a female donor in good health and CMV-seronegative. The rearrangement joins TRBV7-8 to TRBJ1-1; tentatively, D is TRBD1 (6 bases). The CDR3 reads CASSSGVNTEAFF. CDR3 DNA sequence: TGTGCCAGCAGCTCAGGGGTGAACACTGAAGCTTTCTTT.